A selection of T cell receptor beta chains follows, all from one sample in a study of response to subunit inactivated influenza vaccine. Via MiXCR, TCRdb re-called the RT-PCR reads, giving one row per CDR3 protein. The table includes about 520,000 distinct CDR3 sequences, about 25% detected once. The material sequenced was CD4+ T cells sorted from PBMCs, taken around 5 days after vaccination. Receptors were obtained from a man aged 50 to 60 who received an inactivated influenza vaccine. The conserved cysteine and the conserved F or W are not part of the CDR3 here. The order of the fields is CDR3 protein, V gene, J gene.

CDR3aa: ASSQTGAWDYT
v_gene: TRBV5-4
j_gene: TRBJ1-2

CDR3aa: AISGYSGTSGDNEQF
v_gene: TRBV10-3
j_gene: TRBJ2-1

CDR3aa: SARGSADYGYT
v_gene: TRBV20-1
j_gene: TRBJ1-2

CDR3aa: ASSSRREISYEQY
v_gene: TRBV6-5
j_gene: TRBJ2-7

CDR3aa: ASILTGSYGYT
v_gene: TRBV12-3/TRBV12-4
j_gene: TRBJ1-2

CDR3aa: ASSGTASNQPQH
v_gene: TRBV12-3/TRBV12-4
j_gene: TRBJ1-5

CDR3aa: ASSQEGRSYEQY
v_gene: TRBV5-1
j_gene: TRBJ2-7

CDR3aa: ASTWRGYNSPLH
v_gene: TRBV12-3/TRBV12-4
j_gene: TRBJ1-6

CDR3aa: ASSNGQSYEQY
v_gene: TRBV5-4
j_gene: TRBJ2-7

CDR3aa: ATGGGPAGDTQY
v_gene: TRBV10-3
j_gene: TRBJ2-3

CDR3aa: ASSLRLAVVPEQF
v_gene: TRBV7-9
j_gene: TRBJ2-1

CDR3aa: ASRTQGGGSYEQY
v_gene: TRBV28
j_gene: TRBJ2-7

CDR3aa: ASSLERGLGELF
v_gene: TRBV5-1
j_gene: TRBJ2-2

CDR3aa: ASGDRGSSYEQY
v_gene: TRBV6-1
j_gene: TRBJ2-7

CDR3aa: AISERGNLARNTEAF
v_gene: TRBV10-3
j_gene: TRBJ1-1

CDR3aa: SARDLRTSTGELF
v_gene: TRBV20-1
j_gene: TRBJ2-2

CDR3aa: ASSLVDPALNEQF
v_gene: TRBV5-1
j_gene: TRBJ2-1

CDR3aa: ASSRDSNQPQH
v_gene: TRBV4-2
j_gene: TRBJ1-5

CDR3aa: ASSFRQQETQY
v_gene: TRBV12-3/TRBV12-4
j_gene: TRBJ2-5

CDR3aa: ASSQALDAGSYEQY
v_gene: TRBV4-1
j_gene: TRBJ2-7

CDR3aa: ASRNGQADSYEQY
v_gene: TRBV4-1
j_gene: TRBJ2-7

CDR3aa: ASSRDRGGTDTQY
v_gene: TRBV4-2
j_gene: TRBJ2-3

CDR3aa: ASSAGGRSPETQY
v_gene: TRBV25-1
j_gene: TRBJ2-5

CDR3aa: ASSQTGVNEQF
v_gene: TRBV7-9
j_gene: TRBJ2-1

CDR3aa: ASSFYEGPDTQY
v_gene: TRBV7-8
j_gene: TRBJ2-3

CDR3aa: SASTGRVYNEQF
v_gene: TRBV20-1
j_gene: TRBJ2-1

CDR3aa: ASSLGGRPDTQY
v_gene: TRBV5-1
j_gene: TRBJ2-3

CDR3aa: ASSYRAAGEQF
v_gene: TRBV6-2/TRBV6-3
j_gene: TRBJ2-1

CDR3aa: ATIDLRVRLAGGPRYNEQF
v_gene: TRBV24-1
j_gene: TRBJ2-1

CDR3aa: ASSYDGRGTDTQY
v_gene: TRBV6-5
j_gene: TRBJ2-3

CDR3aa: ASSYSRTGKDKDEQY
v_gene: TRBV6-5
j_gene: TRBJ2-7

CDR3aa: SAGGAGEKLF
v_gene: TRBV20-1
j_gene: TRBJ1-4

CDR3aa: ASRDDSYEQY
v_gene: TRBV18
j_gene: TRBJ2-7

CDR3aa: ASSLSPGPNTGELF
v_gene: TRBV5-1
j_gene: TRBJ2-2

CDR3aa: ASSSPGEGKLF
v_gene: TRBV7-9
j_gene: TRBJ1-4

CDR3aa: ATSTPGGTAYNEQF
v_gene: TRBV15
j_gene: TRBJ2-1

CDR3aa: ASSLGWGQGRTDTQY
v_gene: TRBV5-6
j_gene: TRBJ2-3

CDR3aa: ASSLGTSGRANYNEQF
v_gene: TRBV7-7
j_gene: TRBJ2-1

CDR3aa: ASSPPTSGGFGNEQF
v_gene: TRBV18
j_gene: TRBJ2-1

CDR3aa: ATTGANYGYT
v_gene: TRBV28
j_gene: TRBJ1-2

CDR3aa: ASSLTHGEQF
v_gene: TRBV7-2
j_gene: TRBJ2-1

CDR3aa: ASSGGQAEAF
v_gene: TRBV9
j_gene: TRBJ1-1

CDR3aa: ASSPRQGPPGANVLT
v_gene: TRBV12-3/TRBV12-4
j_gene: TRBJ2-6

CDR3aa: AIQGLAGGTDTQY
v_gene: TRBV10-3
j_gene: TRBJ2-3

CDR3aa: ASAPSLTSGLGNEQF
v_gene: TRBV4-2
j_gene: TRBJ2-1

CDR3aa: ASSLAAWGAGELF
v_gene: TRBV12-3/TRBV12-4
j_gene: TRBJ2-2

CDR3aa: ASSLMLQDNYGYT
v_gene: TRBV7-2
j_gene: TRBJ1-2

CDR3aa: ASRSSPQETQY
v_gene: TRBV5-1
j_gene: TRBJ2-5

CDR3aa: SAVVGQGSLNYGYT
v_gene: TRBV20-1
j_gene: TRBJ1-2

CDR3aa: ASSQTHGANIQY
v_gene: TRBV4-3
j_gene: TRBJ2-4

CDR3aa: ASKTGAWDEQF
v_gene: TRBV2
j_gene: TRBJ2-1

CDR3aa: ASSPGDLGGRLGEQY
v_gene: TRBV7-2
j_gene: TRBJ2-7

CDR3aa: ASTLGAGGSQETQY
v_gene: TRBV7-9
j_gene: TRBJ2-5